What follows are 2 T cell receptor beta chains derived from one specimen sequenced in a study of early stage breast cancer tumors. Method: immunoSEQ multiplex PCR; TCRdb's copy keeps in-frame clones and lacks some. The sample includes about 51,000 clones, about 77% of them seen just once. Sequenced: blood. The source of these receptors is a person aged 40 to 49 with breast cancer.

This clone was seen more than once but under ten times. The V gene is TRBV19, the J gene TRBJ2-5; a weak D match, TRBD1 (7 bases). Germline V gene data show CDR1 as LNHDA and CDR2 as SQIVND (reference sequence). The V end was cut by 8 bases, the J end by 7 bases, with 20 bases between. The CDR3 covers 14 residues. The CDR3 loop reads CASHPGGSLVTQYF. In nucleotides, the CDR3 is TGTGCCAGTCATCCAGGGGGGTCACTTGTGACCCAGTACTTC.

The genes are TRBV11-3 and TRBJ2-5, with D possibly being TRBD1 (7 bases). From germline, CDR1 is SGHNT and CDR2 YENEEA. V was clipped by 5 bases and J by 2 bases, with 15 bases between them. The CDR3 runs to 15 residues. CDR3 coding DNA: TGTGCCAGCAGCCAACGCGGGACAGCTCAAGAGACCCAGTACTTC. Protein product: CASSQRGTAQETQYF.